The 21 T cell receptor beta chains in this list originate from one sample, sequenced in a study of blood T cell repertoires in COVID-19. Using immunoSEQ multiplex PCR, the repertoire was profiled, and TCRdb retains in-frame clones only, with some absent. Of 100,000 or so clones in the sample, 80% to 90% were seen once. Sequenced input: peripheral blood. The receptors shown here come from a woman of 80 years or more with acute or convalescent COVID-19.

V and J are TRBV20-1 and TRBJ1-2; D is unclear. Germline V lookup: CDR1 DFQATT, CDR2 SNEGSKA (reference sequence). CDR3 length equals 8 residues. Trimming took 8 bases from V and 6 from J, leaving 4 bases between them. The CDR3 loop is CSQDGYTF. The CDR3 nucleotides read TGCAGTCAGGATGGCTACACCTTC.

The gene calls are TRBV10-3 and TRBJ1-2; TRBD1 agrees at 11 bases. There are 16 residues in the CDR3. Germline V gene lookup returns CDR1 ENHRY and CDR2 SYGVKD. The V gene end was trimmed by 2 bases and the J gene end by 4 bases; junction bases not matched to a gene: 6. CDR3 sequence (DNA): TGTGCCATCAGTGAGATGACCGGGACAGGGGGCTATGGCTACACCTTC. It translates to CAISEMTGTGGYGYTF.

This sequence joins TRBV6-5 and TRBJ1-4, with a weak D call TRBD1 (5 bases). This CDR3 spans 15 amino acids. Germline V gene lookup returns CDR1 MNHEY and CDR2 SVGAGI. Trimming cost V 4 bases and J 6 bases, with 15 bases left between them. CDR3 nucleotide sequence: TGTGCCAGCAGTTCCGGACGGACGGGGGATGAAAAACTGTTTTTT. Amino acid sequence: CASSSGRTGDEKLFF.

The genes are TRBV7-9 and TRBJ2-1; 7 bases fit TRBD2. The CDR3 totals 15 residues. Germline V gives CDR1 SEHNR, CDR2 FQNEAQ (reference sequence). The V gene end was trimmed by 0 bases and the J gene end by 8 bases; junction bases not matched to a gene: 7. CDR3 in DNA: TGTGCCAGCAGCTTAGCGGGGGGGACTTGGGATGAGCAGTTCTTC. As protein: CASSLAGGTWDEQFF.

The chain uses TRBV4-3 and TRBJ1-1, with 7 positions matching TRBD1. J gave up 1 base and V 5 bases, and 4 bases lay outside the gene matches. Germline assignment: CDR1 LGHNA and CDR2 YSLEER. The length of the CDR3 is 14 residues. This chain's CDR3 is CASSRGTANTEAFF. CDR3 DNA: TGCGCCAGCAGCAGAGGGACAGCGAACACTGAAGCTTTCTTT.

The sample holds many counts of this clone. J is TRBJ1-4 and V is TRBV19; 7 positions match TRBD1. Germline CDR1 reads LNHDA; CDR2 reads SQIVND (reference sequence). The CDR3 is made up of 15 amino acids. V was clipped by 5 bases and J by 7 bases; unmatched bases: 10. The CDR3 protein is CASSRQGGSGEKLFF. DNA for the CDR3: TGTGCCAGTAGTCGTCAGGGGGGCAGTGGTGAAAAACTGTTTTTT. Full variable domain (remainder filled in from reference TRBV19 and TRBJ1-4): DGGITQSPKYLFRKEGQNVTLSCEQNLNHDAMYWYRQDPGQGLRLIYYSQIVNDFQKGDIAEGYSVSREKKESFPLTVTSAQKNPTAFYLCASSRQGGSGEKLFFGSGTQLSVL.

V and J are TRBV5-6 and TRBJ1-1, with D perhaps TRBD1 (5 bases). The CDR3 covers 11 residues. Deletions cut 0 bases from V and 11 bases from J, with 8 bases between. Germline V CDR1 and CDR2: SGHDT, YYEEEE. CDR3 in DNA: TGTGCCAGCAGCTTGGTAGGGGATGCTTTCTTT. It specifies CASSLVGDAFF.

The chain is built from TRBV2 and TRBJ2-3; 8 bases fit TRBD2. CDR3 length equals 14 residues. The V and J ends lost 4 bases and 10 bases, in that order; junction bases with no gene match: 10. Germline V gives CDR1 SNHLY, CDR2 FYNNEI. CDR3 region: CASSALAGYAPQYF. CDR3 nucleotides: TGTGCCAGCAGTGCCCTAGCGGGCTACGCCCCGCAGTATTTT. Supplemented by reference TRBV2 and TRBJ2-3, the full variable domain reads EPEVTQTPSHQVTQMGQEVILRCVPISNHLYFYWYRQILGQKVEFLVSFYNNEISEKSEIFDDQFSVERPDGSNFTLKIRSTKLEDSAMYFCASSALAGYAPQYFGPGTRLTVL.

The count of this clone is one. This chain joins TRBV10-3 and TRBJ2-2, with 9 nucleotides matching TRBD2. The CDR3 is made up of 17 amino acids. The ends lost 6 bases at V and 4 bases at J; junction bases unmatched: 12. Germline values: CDR1 ENHRY, CDR2 SYGVKD. In DNA form, the CDR3 reads TGTGCCATCAGGCGACTAGCGGTCGGGGTGAGCACCGGGGAGCTGTTTTTT. The encoded protein is CAIRRLAVGVSTGELFF.

This clone was counted once. The chain couples TRBV7-2 to TRBJ1-1, with 8 bases aligning to TRBD1. The CDR3 loop spans 14 amino acids. Germline lookup yields CDR1 SGHTA and CDR2 FQGNSA. V lost 4 bases, J lost 2 bases, and 3 bases stayed unmatched. The CDR3 region has the DNA TGTGCCAGCAGCTCAGGACAGGGAAACACTGAAGCTTTCTTT. Amino acid sequence: CASSSGQGNTEAFF.

This chain connects TRBV7-7 to TRBJ2-3; 13 bases map to TRBD2. Looked up from germline, CDR1 is SSHAT and CDR2 is FNYEAQ (reference sequence). Trimming cost V 5 bases and J 6 bases; bases outside gene matches: 5. The CDR3 covers 15 residues. CDR3 nucleotide sequence: TGTGCCAGCAGCAGTTCGGGACTAGCGGGGGATACGCAGTATTTT. The encoded protein is CASSSSGLAGDTQYF. Drawing the rest from reference TRBV7-7 and TRBJ2-3, the complete variable domain is GAGVSQSPRYKVTKRGQDVTLRCDPISSHATLYWYQQALGQGPEFLTYFNYEAQPDKSGLPSDRFSAERPEGSISTLTIQRTEQRDSAMYRCASSSSGLAGDTQYFGPGTRLTVL.

The rearrangement links TRBV7-9 to TRBJ2-7, with D tentatively TRBD2 (7 bases). Germline CDR1 SEHNR, CDR2 FQNEAQ (reference sequence). Trimming stripped 2 bases from V and 4 bases from J, with 18 bases between. This CDR3 is built from 16 residues. CDR3 in DNA: TGTGCCAGCAGCTTATCGGGGACAAGGGAGGGGTACGAGCAGTACTTC. This encodes CASSLSGTREGYEQYF.

The CDR3 spells CASSESIWSGPSYEQYF. The CDR3 nucleotides are TGCGCCAGCAGTGAGTCGATATGGAGCGGACCCTCCTACGAGCAGTACTTC. The genes are TRBV10-1 and TRBJ2-7; possible D gene TRBD2, 5 bases. V was cut by 0 bases and J by 0 bases, with 15 bases left in between. Per germline, CDR1 WNHNN and CDR2 SYGVQD (reference sequence). This CDR3 spans 17 amino acids.

Only a few counts were recorded for this clone. The J gene is TRBJ2-7, the V gene TRBV28; 11 bases agree with TRBD2. The CDR3 is made up of 14 amino acids. V lost 4 bases to trimming and J lost 4 bases; unmatched junction nucleotides: 3. Germline V gene sequence: CDR1 MDHEN, CDR2 SYDVKM. CDR3 in DNA: TGTGCCAGCAGTTGGGCTAGCGGGGGGTACGAGCAGTACTTC. Translated, it gives CASSWASGGYEQYF.

The V and J genes are TRBV19 and TRBJ2-7; a possible D gene is TRBD1 (5 bases). Germline V CDR1 and CDR2: LNHDA, SQIVND (reference sequence). V was cut by 2 bases and J by 0 bases, with 5 bases left in between. The CDR3 sequence is 13 residues long. CDR3 region: CASSIQGSYEQYF. The CDR3 nucleotides read TGTGCCAGTAGTATACAGGGCTCCTACGAGCAGTACTTC.

For this clone: One end of the junction is discordant with germline, which a read error may explain. The gene calls are TRBV15 and TRBJ2-7, with D perhaps TRBD2 (6 bases). This CDR3 is 14 amino acids long. The germline CDR1 and CDR2 sequences are LNHNV and YYDKDF (reference sequence). This CDR3 is CATSRGDSTYGQYF. The CDR3 region has the DNA TGTGCCACCAGCAGAGGGGACTCCACCTACGGGCAGTACTTC.

This rearrangement joins TRBV10-1 to TRBJ2-7, with a weak D call TRBD1 (7 bases). Trimming shortened V by 4 bases and J by 1 base, and 17 bases separated the two germline ends. Germline V gene lookup returns CDR1 WNHNN and CDR2 SYGVQD (reference sequence). The CDR3 runs to 16 residues. The CDR3 DNA sequence: TGCGCCAGCAGTGCGGGACAGCTGGGAGGTTCCTACGAGCAGTACTTC. Protein product: CASSAGQLGGSYEQYF.

This clone was observed once. The chain couples TRBV6-2 or TRBV6-3 to TRBJ2-7, with TRBD1 matching over 8 bases. Looked up from germline, CDR1 is MNHEY and CDR2 is SVGEGT. The CDR3 loop spans 13 amino acids. The J segment lost 7 bases and the V segment lost 4 bases, leaving 6 bases of the junction unmatched. CDR3 loop: CASSFQGAGEQYF. CDR3 coding DNA: TGTGCCAGCAGTTTTCAGGGGGCAGGGGAGCAGTACTTC.

The chain links TRBV29-1 to TRBJ2-7; D not certain. This CDR3 is built from 12 residues. In germline, CDR1 is SQVTM, CDR2 ANQGSEA. The V end was cut by 7 bases, the J end by 2 bases, with 12 bases between. The CDR3 DNA follows: TGCAGCGCCCGAACCCAGACCTACGAGCAGTACTTC. Translating gives CSARTQTYEQYF.

The J gene is TRBJ2-7, the V gene TRBV5-8; 7 bases agree with TRBD1. After removal of 4 bases from V and 1 base from J, the junction contained 14 bases not matched to a gene. CDR1 is SGHTS and CDR2 is YDEGEE in the germline V gene. This CDR3 spans 17 amino acids. The CDR3 is CASSRGQVVEPSYEQYF. The CDR3 DNA reads as TGTGCCAGCAGCAGAGGACAGGTTGTAGAACCATCCTACGAGCAGTACTTC.

The rearrangement links TRBV7-9 to TRBJ2-7; 7 bases agree with TRBD1. Trimming cost V 4 bases and J 2 bases; bases outside gene matches: 11. CDR3 size: 16 residues. Germline loops: CDR1 SEHNR, CDR2 FQNEAQ (reference sequence). For the CDR3, the DNA is TGTGCCAGCAGCTGGGACGGGACAGAGAGGGCCTACGAGCAGTACTTC. This codes for CASSWDGTERAYEQYF.